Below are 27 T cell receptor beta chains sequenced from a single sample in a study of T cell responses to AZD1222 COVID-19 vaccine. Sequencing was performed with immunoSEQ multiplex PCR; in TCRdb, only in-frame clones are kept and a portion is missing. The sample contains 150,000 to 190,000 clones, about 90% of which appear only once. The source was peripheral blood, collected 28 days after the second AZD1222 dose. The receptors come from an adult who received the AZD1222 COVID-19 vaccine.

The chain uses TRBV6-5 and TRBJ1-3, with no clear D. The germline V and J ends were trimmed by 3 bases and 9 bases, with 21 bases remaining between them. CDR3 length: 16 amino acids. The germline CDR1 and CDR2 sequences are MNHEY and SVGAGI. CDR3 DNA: TGTGCCAGCAGTTATTCAAGTCGGAACCCGGTGGCCACCATATATTTT. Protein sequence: CASSYSSRNPVATIYF.

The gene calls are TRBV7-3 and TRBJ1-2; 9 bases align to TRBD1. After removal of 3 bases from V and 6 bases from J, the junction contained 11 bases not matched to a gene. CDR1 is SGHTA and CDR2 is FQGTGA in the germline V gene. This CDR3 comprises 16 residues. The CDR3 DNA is TGTGCCAGCAGCTTGACACAGGGGGCGAACAGAAATGGCTACACCTTC. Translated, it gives CASSLTQGANRNGYTF. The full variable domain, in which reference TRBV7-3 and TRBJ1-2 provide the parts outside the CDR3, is GAGVSQTPSNKVTEKGKYVELRCDPISGHTALYWYRQSLGQGPEFLIYFQGTGAADDSGLPNDRFFAVRPEGSVSTLKIQRTERGDSAVYLCASSLTQGANRNGYTFGSGTRLTVV.

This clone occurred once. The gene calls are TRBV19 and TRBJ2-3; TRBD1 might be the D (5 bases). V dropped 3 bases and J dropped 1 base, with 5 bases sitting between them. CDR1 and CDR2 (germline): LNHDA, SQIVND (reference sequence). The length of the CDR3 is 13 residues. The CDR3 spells CASSMGRTDTQYF. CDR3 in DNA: TGTGCCAGTAGTATGGGGCGCACAGATACGCAGTATTTT.

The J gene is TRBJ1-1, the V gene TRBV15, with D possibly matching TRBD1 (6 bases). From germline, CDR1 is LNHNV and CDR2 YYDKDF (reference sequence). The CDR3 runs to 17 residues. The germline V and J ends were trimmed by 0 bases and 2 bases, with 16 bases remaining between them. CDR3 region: CATSRDPGQMHNTEAFF. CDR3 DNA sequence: TGTGCCACCAGCAGAGATCCTGGACAGATGCACAACACTGAAGCTTTCTTT.

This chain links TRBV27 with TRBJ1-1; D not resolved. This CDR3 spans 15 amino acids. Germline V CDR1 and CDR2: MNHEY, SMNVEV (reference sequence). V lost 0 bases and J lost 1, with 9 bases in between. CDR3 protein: CASSLSVTPNTEAFF. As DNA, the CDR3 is TGTGCCAGCAGTTTATCGGTGACGCCGAACACTGAAGCTTTCTTT.

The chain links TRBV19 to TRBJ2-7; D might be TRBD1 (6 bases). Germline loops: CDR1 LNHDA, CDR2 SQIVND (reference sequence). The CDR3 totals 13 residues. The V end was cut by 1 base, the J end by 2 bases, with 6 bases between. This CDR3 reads CASSIGTAYEQYF. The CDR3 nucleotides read TGTGCCAGTAGTATAGGGACAGCCTACGAGCAGTACTTC.

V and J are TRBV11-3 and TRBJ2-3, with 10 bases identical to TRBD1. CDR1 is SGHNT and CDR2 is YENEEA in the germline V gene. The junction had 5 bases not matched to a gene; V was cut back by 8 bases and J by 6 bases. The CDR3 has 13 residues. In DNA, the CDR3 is TGTGCCAGCGGGACAGGGGCCTTGGATACGCAGTATTTT. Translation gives CASGTGALDTQYF.

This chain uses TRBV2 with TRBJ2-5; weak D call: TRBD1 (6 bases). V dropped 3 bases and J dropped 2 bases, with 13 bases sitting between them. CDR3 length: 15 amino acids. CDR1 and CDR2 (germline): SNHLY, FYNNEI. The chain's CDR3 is CASSDSSGTQETQYF. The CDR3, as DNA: TGTGCCAGCAGTGACAGTTCAGGGACACAAGAGACCCAGTACTTC.

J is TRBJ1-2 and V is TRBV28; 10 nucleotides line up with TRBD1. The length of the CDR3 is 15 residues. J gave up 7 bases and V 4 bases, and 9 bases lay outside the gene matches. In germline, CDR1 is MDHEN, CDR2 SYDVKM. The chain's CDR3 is CASSSGGTGASGYTF. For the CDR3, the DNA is TGTGCCAGCAGTTCGGGAGGGACAGGGGCCTCTGGCTACACCTTC.

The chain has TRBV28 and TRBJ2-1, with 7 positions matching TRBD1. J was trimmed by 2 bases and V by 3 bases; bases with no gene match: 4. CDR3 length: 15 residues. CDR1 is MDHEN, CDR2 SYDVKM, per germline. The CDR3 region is CASSLRTGAYNEQFF. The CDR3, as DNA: TGTGCCAGCAGTTTGAGGACAGGCGCCTACAATGAGCAGTTCTTC.

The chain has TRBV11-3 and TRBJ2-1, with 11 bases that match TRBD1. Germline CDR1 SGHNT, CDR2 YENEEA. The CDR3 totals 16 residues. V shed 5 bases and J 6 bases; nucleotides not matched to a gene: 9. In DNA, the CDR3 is TGTGCCAGCAGCCTCTATGGACAGGGGGCAGGCAATGAGCAGTTCTTC. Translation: CASSLYGQGAGNEQFF.

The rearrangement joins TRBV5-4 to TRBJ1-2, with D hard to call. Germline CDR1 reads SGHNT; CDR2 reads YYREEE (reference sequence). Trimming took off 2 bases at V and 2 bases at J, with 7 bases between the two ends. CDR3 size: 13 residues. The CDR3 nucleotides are TGTGCCAGCAGCTTATCACGGAACTATGGCTACACCTTC. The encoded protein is CASSLSRNYGYTF.

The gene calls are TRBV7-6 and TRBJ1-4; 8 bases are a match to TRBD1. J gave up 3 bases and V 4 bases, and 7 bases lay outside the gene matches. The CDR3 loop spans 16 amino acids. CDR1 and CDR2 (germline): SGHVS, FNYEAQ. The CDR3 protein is CASSSGQGWSNEKLFF. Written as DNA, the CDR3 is TGTGCCAGCAGCTCAGGACAGGGTTGGTCTAATGAAAAACTGTTTTTT.

In nucleotides, the CDR3 is TGTGCCAGCAGTGCGACAGGGTTGGGTGAAGCTTTCTTT. As protein: CASSATGLGEAFF. V gene TRBV28 combines with J gene TRBJ1-1; 7 nucleotides line up with TRBD1. Trimming took 5 bases from V and 7 from J; bases not matched to a gene: 7. The CDR3 has 13 residues. Germline V gives CDR1 MDHEN, CDR2 SYDVKM.

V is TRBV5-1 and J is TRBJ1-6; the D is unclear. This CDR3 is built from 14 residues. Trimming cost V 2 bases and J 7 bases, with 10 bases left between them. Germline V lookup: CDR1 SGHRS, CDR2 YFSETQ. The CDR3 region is CASSFEGSNSPLHF. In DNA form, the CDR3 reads TGCGCCAGCAGCTTCGAGGGATCGAATTCACCCCTCCACTTT.

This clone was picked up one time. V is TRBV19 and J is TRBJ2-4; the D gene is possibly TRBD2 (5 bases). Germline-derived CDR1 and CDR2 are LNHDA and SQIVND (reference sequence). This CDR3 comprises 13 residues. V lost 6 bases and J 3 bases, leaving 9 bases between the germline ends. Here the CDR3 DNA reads TGTGCCAGTAGCCACGGGGACAAAAACATTCAGTACTTC. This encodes CASSHGDKNIQYF.

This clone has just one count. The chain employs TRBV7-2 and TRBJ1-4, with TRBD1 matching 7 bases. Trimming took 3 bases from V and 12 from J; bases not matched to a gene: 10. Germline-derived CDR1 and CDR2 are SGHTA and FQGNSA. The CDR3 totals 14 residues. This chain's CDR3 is CASSLEPGQLELFF. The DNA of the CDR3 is TGTGCCAGCAGCTTGGAACCGGGACAGCTTGAACTGTTTTTT.

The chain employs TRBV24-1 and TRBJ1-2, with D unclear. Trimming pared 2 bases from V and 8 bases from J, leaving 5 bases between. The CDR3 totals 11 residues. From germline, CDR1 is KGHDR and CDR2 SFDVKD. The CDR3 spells CATSDWSGYTF. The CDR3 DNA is TGTGCCACCAGTGATTGGTCGGGCTACACCTTC.

The CDR3 region is CASSEDRSPAQHF. CDR3 nucleotide sequence: TGTGCCAGTAGTGAGGACAGGTCCCCAGCCCAGCATTTT. This sequence joins TRBV19 and TRBJ1-5; 7 bases match TRBD1. V lost 5 bases to trimming and J lost 11 bases; unmatched junction nucleotides: 9. Germline V gives CDR1 LNHDA, CDR2 SQIVND (reference sequence). The CDR3 totals 13 residues.

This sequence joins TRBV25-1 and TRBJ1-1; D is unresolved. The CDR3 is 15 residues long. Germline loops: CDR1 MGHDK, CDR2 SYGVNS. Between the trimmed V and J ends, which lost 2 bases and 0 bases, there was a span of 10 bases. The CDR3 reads CASSEGYSVNTEAFF. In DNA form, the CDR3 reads TGTGCCAGCAGTGAAGGGTACAGCGTGAACACTGAAGCTTTCTTT.

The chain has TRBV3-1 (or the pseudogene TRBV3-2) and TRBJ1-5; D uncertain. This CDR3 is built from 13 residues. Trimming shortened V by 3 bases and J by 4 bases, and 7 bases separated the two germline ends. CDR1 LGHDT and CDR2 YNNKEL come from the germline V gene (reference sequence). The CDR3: CASSQQVNQPQHF. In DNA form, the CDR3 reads TGTGCCAGCAGCCAGCAAGTAAATCAGCCCCAGCATTTT.

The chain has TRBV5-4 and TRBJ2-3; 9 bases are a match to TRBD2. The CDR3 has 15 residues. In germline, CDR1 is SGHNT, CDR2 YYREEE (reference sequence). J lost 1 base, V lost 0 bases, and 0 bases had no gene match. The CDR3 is CASSLGTSGTDTQYF. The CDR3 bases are TGTGCCAGCAGCTTGGGGACTAGCGGCACAGATACGCAGTATTTT.

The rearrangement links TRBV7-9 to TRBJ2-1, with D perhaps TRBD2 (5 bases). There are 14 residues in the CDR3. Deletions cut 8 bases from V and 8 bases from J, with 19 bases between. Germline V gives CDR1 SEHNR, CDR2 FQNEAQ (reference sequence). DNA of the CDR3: TGTGCCAGCTCCGAGGGTGGGAGTGTCTATGAGCAGTTCTTC. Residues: CASSEGGSVYEQFF.

The CDR3 sequence is CASISSGTGREQYF. CDR3 nucleotides: TGTGCCAGCATCTCTAGCGGGACGGGACGGGAGCAGTACTTC. The chain carries TRBV28 and TRBJ2-7, with TRBD2 matching over 9 bases. There are 14 residues in the CDR3. The trim removed 7 bases at V and 7 bases at J, leaving 11 bases unmatched. Germline-derived CDR1 and CDR2 are MDHEN and SYDVKM.

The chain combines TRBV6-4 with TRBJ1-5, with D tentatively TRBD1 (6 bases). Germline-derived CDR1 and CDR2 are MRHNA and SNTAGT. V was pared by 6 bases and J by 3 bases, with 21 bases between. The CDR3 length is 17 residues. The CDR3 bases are TGTGCCAGCAGCGAAAGAAGAACAGGGAATCCCAATCAGCCCCAGCATTTT. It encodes CASSERRTGNPNQPQHF.

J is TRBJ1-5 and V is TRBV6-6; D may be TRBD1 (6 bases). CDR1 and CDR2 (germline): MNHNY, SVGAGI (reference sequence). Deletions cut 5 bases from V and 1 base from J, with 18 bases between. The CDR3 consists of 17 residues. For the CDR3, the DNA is TGTGCCAGCAGTCAAAGGGACATCCAAGGGAGCAATCAGCCCCAGCATTTT. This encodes CASSQRDIQGSNQPQHF.

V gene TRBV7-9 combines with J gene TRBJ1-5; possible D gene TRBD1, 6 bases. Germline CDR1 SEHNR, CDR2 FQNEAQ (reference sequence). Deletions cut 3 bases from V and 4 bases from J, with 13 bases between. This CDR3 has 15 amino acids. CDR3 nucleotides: TGTGCCAGCAGCTTTTCGGCAGGGGCGAATCAGCCCCAGCATTTT. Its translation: CASSFSAGANQPQHF.